A selection of T cell receptor beta chains follows, all from one sample in a study of blood T cell repertoires in COVID-19. TCRdb keeps only in-frame clones here, not all; method: immunoSEQ multiplex PCR. This sample carries a few hundred thousand clones, over 75% of them seen once, and the ten largest clones take 3.5% to 5%. The sequenced sample was peripheral blood. These receptors were taken from a man over 45 with acute or convalescent COVID-19. Both conserved end residues are part of each CDR3. Fields, in order: J gene, V gene, D gene, clone size, CDR3 DNA, CDR3 protein. A D gene is named only where the DNA matches it firmly. Expanded clones are given a class, and other clones once, few, many or no size at all.

TRBJ2-3,TRBV7-8,TRBD1,NA,TGTGCCAGCAGCCTTGACAGGGTCCGCACAGATACGCAGTATTTT,CASSLDRVRTDTQYF
TRBJ1-6,TRBV5-1,TRBD1,NA,TGCGCCAGCAGCTTCTTCATATCGGGGATGGACAGGGGGCTCTCACCCCTCCACTTT,CASSFFISGMDRGLSPLHF
TRBJ1-2,TRBV11-2,NA,NA,TGTGCCAGCAGCTCCATCAAGGCACGAGAGGGAGGGGCTAACTATGGCTACACCTTC,CASSSIKAREGGANYGYTF
TRBJ2-7,TRBV7-9,NA,NA,TGTGCCAGCAGCTTAGCGGGGGGAAACTACGAGCAGTACTTC,CASSLAGGNYEQYF
TRBJ1-1,TRBV9,NA,NA,TGTGCCAGCAGCGCCCCGGGGAGGATGAACACTGAAGCTTTCTTT,CASSAPGRMNTEAFF
TRBJ2-1,TRBV5-5,TRBD1,NA,TGTGCCAGCAGCCTAAGGACAGGACAGGGTGAGCAGTTCTTC,CASSLRTGQGEQFF
TRBJ1-1,TRBV19,NA,NA,TGTGCCAGTAGTATAGATGCCGGGGGTGCTGAAGCTTTCTTT,CASSIDAGGAEAFF
TRBJ2-5,TRBV5-1,NA,NA,TGCGCCAGCAGCTTGAGCGGGTCGGAGACCCAGTACTTC,CASSLSGSETQYF
TRBJ1-5,TRBV19,NA,NA,TGTGCCAGTAGTATCGGTGGTTTTAATAGCAATCAGCCCCAGCATTTT,CASSIGGFNSNQPQHF
TRBJ1-1,TRBV3-1/TRBV3-2,TRBD1,once,TGTGCCAGCAGCCGGGACAGCAACACTGAAGCTTTCTTT,CASSRDSNTEAFF
TRBJ1-1,TRBV3-1/TRBV3-2,NA,NA,TGTGCCAGCCTGGGCAGGAACACTGAAGCTTTCTTT,CASLGRNTEAFF
TRBJ2-7,TRBV6-5,TRBD1,NA,TGTGCCACCCGGGGACAGTTATACTCCTACGAGCAGTACTTC,CATRGQLYSYEQYF
TRBJ2-7,TRBV6-5,NA,NA,TGTGCCAGCAGACGACTGAGTTCCTACGAGCAGTACTTC,CASRRLSSYEQYF